This T cell receptor beta chain was documented in a study of identical twins. Study findings and constraints: In beta out-of-frame sequences, the excess sharing between twins was weaker. There was more out-of-frame TCR alpha sharing in monozygotic twins than models estimated.

For this clonotype: Its antigen remains unknown.

TCRdb re-called the 5' RACE reads with MiXCR, one entry per CDR3 protein. The table shows around 670,000 distinct CDR3 sequences, with 5.5% to 6.5% occurring only once. Germline values: CDR1 SGHVS, CDR2 FNYEAQ. Trimming at V came to 10 bases and at J to 3 bases, leaving 13 bases not matched to a gene. This CDR3 region has 15 residues. The rearrangement links TRBV7-6 to TRBJ2-5, with 8 positions matching TRBD2. The source is a man between 18 and 35 years old in good health. The sequenced sample consisted of naive T cells sorted from blood. This chain's CDR3 is CATRVPGGPEETQYF. The CDR3 DNA reads TGTGCCACAAGGGTACCGGGAGGGCCGGAAGAGACCCAGTACTTC.